These 29 T cell receptor beta chains were sequenced from one sample in a study of graft-versus-host responses after intestinal transplantation. Assay used: immunoSEQ multiplex PCR; TCRdb lists only in-frame clones, some missing. The sample includes more than 4,500 clones, over 75% of them seen just once. Tissue from the graft was processed to free its intraepithelial and lamina propria lymphocytes. Here the sequenced sample was ileum tissue, taken 156 days after intestinal transplant. These receptors came from a human patient who received an intestinal transplant, so some T cells may come from the graft donor.

This clone was seen a few times. The genes are TRBV5-1 and TRBJ2-7, with TRBD1 as a possible D gene (6 bases). The CDR3 is 12 residues long. V gave up 1 base and J gave up 4 bases, with 6 bases separating them. The V gene's germline CDR1 is SGHRS and CDR2 YFSETQ. The CDR3 DNA reads TGCGCCAGCAGCTTGACAGGGTACGAGCAGTACTTC. Translated: CASSLTGYEQYF.

Only one count was recorded for this clone. DNA of the CDR3: TGTGCCAGCAGTTTATCTCCCCGAGCGGTAACTAGCACAGATACGCAGTATTTT. This sequence encodes CASSLSPRAVTSTDTQYF. The chain carries TRBV27 and TRBJ2-3, with D perhaps matching TRBD2 (5 bases). The CDR3 is 18 residues long. Germline CDR1 and CDR2: MNHEY and SMNVEV (reference sequence). V was trimmed by 0 bases and J by 0 bases, leaving 16 bases between them.

CDR3 sequence (DNA): TGCGCCAGCAGCCAAGCGTGGTCCCAGCGGGGGGTAGGGACAGATACGCAGTATTTT. Amino acids: CASSQAWSQRGVGTDTQYF. The genes are TRBV4-3 and TRBJ2-3; TRBD2 agrees at 9 bases. The CDR3 is 19 residues long. V shed 1 base, J shed 3 bases, and the junction held 14 bases outside the gene matches. Germline-derived CDR1 and CDR2 are LGHNA and YSLEER.

V gene TRBV10-3 combines with J gene TRBJ2-7; weak D call: TRBD1 (5 bases). Trimming pared 4 bases from V and 2 bases from J, leaving 6 bases between. CDR1 and CDR2 (germline): ENHRY, SYGVKD. This CDR3 has 12 amino acids. The CDR3 protein is CAISVTAYEQYF. The CDR3 DNA reads TGTGCCATCAGTGTGACAGCCTACGAGCAGTACTTC.

The chain recombines TRBV19 with TRBJ1-5; unclear D gene. Germline CDR1 LNHDA, CDR2 SQIVND (reference sequence). The CDR3 is 14 amino acids. The V end lost 3 bases, the J end lost 3 bases, and 9 bases lay between the germline ends. CDR3 protein: CASSISQPNQPQHF. CDR3 sequence (DNA): TGTGCCAGTAGTATTAGTCAGCCCAATCAGCCCCAGCATTTT.

This clone was seen more than once but under ten times. The chain combines TRBV27 with TRBJ2-2, with TRBD2 matching 8 bases. With 6 bases clipped from V and 4 bases from J, the junction kept 10 bases outside the gene matches. This CDR3 comprises 16 residues. From germline, CDR1 is MNHEY and CDR2 SMNVEV (reference sequence). CDR3 loop: CASRVTTSAGTGELFF. CDR3 sequence (DNA): TGTGCCAGCAGAGTAACGACTAGCGCGGGCACCGGGGAGCTGTTTTTT.

This chain uses TRBV6-1 with TRBJ1-2; TRBD1 might be the D (5 bases). The CDR3 consists of 11 residues. V dropped 6 bases and J dropped 8 bases, with 10 bases sitting between them. In germline, CDR1 is MNHNS, CDR2 SASEGT. The CDR3 DNA reads TGTGCCAGCAGATACGGGGGGGGCTACACCTTC. This translates into CASRYGGGYTF.

The CDR3 coding sequence is TGTGCCAGCAGATTAGCGGGAGGGGAGACCCAGTACTTC. Translated, it gives CASRLAGGETQYF. The chain uses TRBV28 and TRBJ2-5, with 11 bases matching TRBD2. The CDR3 totals 13 residues. CDR1 MDHEN and CDR2 SYDVKM come from the germline V gene. The junction had 2 bases not matched to a gene; V was cut back by 6 bases and J by 5 bases.

The CDR3 DNA reads as TGTGCCAGTAGTCCTGAGGACAGCCTCTATCAGCCCCAGCATTTT. This codes for CASSPEDSLYQPQHF. This rearrangement joins TRBV19 to TRBJ1-5; weak D call: TRBD1 (6 bases). The CDR3 loop spans 15 amino acids. Trimming shortened V by 5 bases and J by 5 bases, and 16 bases separated the two germline ends. In germline, CDR1 is LNHDA, CDR2 SQIVND (reference sequence). Combining the CDR3 with reference TRBV19 and TRBJ1-5 gives the whole variable domain DGGITQSPKYLFRKEGQNVTLSCEQNLNHDAMYWYRQDPGQGLRLIYYSQIVNDFQKGDIAEGYSVSREKKESFPLTVTSAQKNPTAFYLCASSPEDSLYQPQHFGDGTRLSIL.

The rearrangement links TRBV7-9 to TRBJ1-2, with TRBD1 identical over 11 bases. This CDR3 region has 15 residues. Unmatched junction bases numbered 2, after V lost 1 base and J lost 4 bases. Germline assignment: CDR1 SEHNR and CDR2 FQNEAQ (reference sequence). CDR3 residues: CASSLGGTGGYGYTF. CDR3 bases: TGTGCCAGCAGCTTAGGCGGGACAGGGGGCTATGGCTACACCTTC.

This chain links TRBV6-6 with TRBJ2-7; D gene ambiguous. Germline lookup yields CDR1 MNHNY and CDR2 SVGAGI (reference sequence). The CDR3 extends over 13 amino acids. V gave up 2 bases and J gave up 2 bases, with 7 bases separating them. CDR3 nucleotide sequence: TGTGCCAGCAGTTACAACAGTCCCTACGAGCAGTACTTC. This encodes CASSYNSPYEQYF.

The chain combines TRBV29-1 with TRBJ2-1; D is ambiguous. The ends were cut back, 4 bases at V and 3 bases at J, with 4 bases in the middle. Germline values: CDR1 SQVTM, CDR2 ANQGSEA. This CDR3 comprises 11 residues. The CDR3 sequence is CSVGIYNEQFF. In nucleotides, the CDR3 is TGCAGCGTTGGTATCTACAATGAGCAGTTCTTC.

This clone has a handful of counts. The genes are TRBV20-1 and TRBJ2-7; D is possibly TRBD1 (6 bases). Per the germline V gene, CDR1 is DFQATT and CDR2 is SNEGSKA (reference sequence). V was cut by 7 bases and J by 8 bases, with 15 bases left in between. The CDR3 covers 11 residues. The CDR3 sequence is CSVGEQGKQYF. Written as DNA, the CDR3 is TGCAGTGTAGGCGAGCAGGGGAAGCAGTACTTC.

This clone was recorded once. The same CDR3 is also encoded by other DNA sequences in this sample. The CDR3 nucleotides read TGTGCCACCAGCAGAGACAGGGGTCAAGAGACCCAGTACTTC. Translated, it gives CATSRDRGQETQYF. The rearrangement joins TRBV15 to TRBJ2-5; weak D call: TRBD1 (6 bases). CDR3 length equals 14 residues. The germline V gene encodes CDR1 LNHNV and CDR2 YYDKDF (reference sequence). Trimming removed 0 bases from V and 2 bases from J, with 7 bases in between.

This sequence joins TRBV18 and TRBJ2-2, with D possibly TRBD2 on 6 matching bases. The V gene lost 6 bases and the J gene lost 7 bases, with 12 bases spanning the gap. Germline V gene lookup returns CDR1 KGHSH and CDR2 LQKENI. The CDR3 runs 13 residues. The CDR3 region is CASSPGVNGELFF. The CDR3 DNA follows: TGTGCCAGCTCGCCGGGGGTGAACGGGGAGCTGTTTTTT.

V usage is TRBV9 and J usage is TRBJ2-1; TRBD2 matches at 13 bases. V lost 5 bases and J lost 10; bases outside the gene matches: 6. The CDR3 has 14 amino acids. Germline CDR1 SGDLS, CDR2 YYNGEE. CDR3 residues: CASSGLAGEMEQFF. The CDR3 DNA sequence: TGTGCCAGCAGTGGACTAGCGGGAGAGATGGAGCAGTTCTTC.

The J gene is TRBJ1-4, the V gene TRBV4-3; tentatively, D is TRBD1 (6 bases). V was pared by 0 bases and J by 1 base, with 9 bases between. In germline, CDR1 is LGHNA, CDR2 YSLEER. The CDR3 loop spans 16 amino acids. This CDR3 is CASSQDPQGTNEKLFF. CDR3 in DNA: TGCGCCAGCAGCCAAGATCCACAGGGAACTAATGAAAAACTGTTTTTT.

The chain is built from TRBV18 and TRBJ1-5; 8 bases align to TRBD1. V was clipped by 4 bases and J by 8 bases; unmatched bases: 7. Germline lookup yields CDR1 KGHSH and CDR2 LQKENI. This CDR3 contains 14 residues. CDR3 residues: CASSRQGRDEPQHF. DNA for the CDR3: TGTGCCAGCTCACGACAGGGGCGGGATGAGCCCCAGCATTTT. Using reference TRBV18 and TRBJ1-5 for the parts outside the CDR3, the full variable domain is NAGVMQNPRHLVRRRGQEARLRCSPMKGHSHVYWYRQLPEEGLKFMVYLQKENIIDESGMPKERFSAEFPKEGPSILRIQQVVRGDSAAYFCASSRQGRDEPQHFGDGTRLSIL.

V is TRBV30 and J is TRBJ1-1, with a weak D call TRBD1 (5 bases). This CDR3 comprises 21 residues. The germline V and J ends were trimmed by 3 bases and 4 bases, with 36 bases remaining between them. CDR1 GTSNPN and CDR2 SVGIG come from the germline V gene (reference sequence). CDR3 nucleotides: TGTGCCTGGAGCACCCGGGCCGATGTTGCATGTCCTACTTCGGGACGCACTGAAGCTTTCTTT. Amino acid sequence: CAWSTRADVACPTSGRTEAFF.

This chain connects TRBV6-1 to TRBJ2-7; no clear D. The CDR3 runs 15 residues. The V end lost 2 bases, the J end lost 2 bases, and 13 bases lay between the germline ends. Looked up from germline, CDR1 is MNHNS and CDR2 is SASEGT. The CDR3 region is CASSERASRPYEQYF. The CDR3 coding sequence is TGTGCCAGCAGTGAACGGGCTAGTCGGCCCTACGAGCAGTACTTC.

The chain links TRBV7-2 to TRBJ2-2, with D possibly matching TRBD1 (5 bases). The length of the CDR3 is 14 residues. The germline CDR1 and CDR2 sequences are SGHTA and FQGNSA. V lost 2 bases and J lost 4, with 8 bases in between. The CDR3 loop is CASSLIGVTGELFF. CDR3 DNA sequence: TGTGCCAGCAGCTTAATAGGGGTCACCGGGGAGCTGTTTTTT.

The chain joins TRBV27 to TRBJ2-2, with TRBD1 identical over 8 bases. This CDR3 is built from 18 residues. Germline CDR1 and CDR2: MNHEY and SMNVEV (reference sequence). Trimming at V came to 7 bases and at J to 1 base, leaving 14 bases not matched to a gene. The CDR3 bases are TGTGCCAGCACCCGAAGGCCTACAGGGGGAATGAACACCGGGGAGCTGTTTTTT. It encodes CASTRRPTGGMNTGELFF.

This chain connects TRBV29-1 to TRBJ1-5, with TRBD1 matching 8 bases. V trimming: 6 bases; J trimming: 0 bases; junction bases outside the gene matches: 4. Germline V gene sequence: CDR1 SQVTM, CDR2 ANQGSEA. The CDR3 is made up of 14 amino acids. The CDR3 sequence: CSVSGQGSNQPQHF. CDR3 in DNA: TGCAGCGTGTCAGGACAGGGTAGCAATCAGCCCCAGCATTTT. The whole variable domain, remainder taken from reference TRBV29-1 and TRBJ1-5, is SAVISQKPSRDICQRGTSLTIQCQVDSQVTMMFWYRQQPGQSLTLIATANQGSEATYESGFVIDKFPISRPNLTFSTLTVSNMSPEDSSIYLCSVSGQGSNQPQHFGDGTRLSIL.

The CDR3 DNA follows: TGCGCCAGCAGCTTGGCCTGGGGAGGGGCAGGGAACACTGAAGCTTTCTTT. It specifies CASSLAWGGAGNTEAFF. This chain connects TRBV5-1 to TRBJ1-1; maybe TRBD1 (5 bases). The V and J ends lost 0 bases and 1 base respectively, with 16 bases between them. The V gene's germline CDR1 is SGHRS and CDR2 YFSETQ. The CDR3 covers 17 residues.

This clone was observed a few times. V gene TRBV29-1 combines with J gene TRBJ2-7; TRBD1 might be the D (5 bases). Germline V CDR1 and CDR2: SQVTM, ANQGSEA. There are 12 residues in the CDR3. The ends were cut back, 6 bases at V and 3 bases at J, with 12 bases in the middle. CDR3 sequence reads: CSVLGQGYEQYF. CDR3 sequence (DNA): TGCAGCGTCCTGGGGCAGGGCTACGAGCAGTACTTC.

This clone showed up just a few times. The DNA for the CDR3 is TGTGCCAGCAGTTATATCGACAGGACTGGCACTGAAGCTTTCTTT. Protein sequence: CASSYIDRTGTEAFF. The chain combines TRBV6-5 with TRBJ1-1; tentatively, D is TRBD1 (6 bases). This CDR3 region has 15 residues. Germline-derived CDR1 and CDR2 are MNHEY and SVGAGI. V shed 3 bases and J shed 4 bases, with 15 bases lying between them.

The chain carries TRBV28 and TRBJ1-2, with D perhaps matching TRBD1 (6 bases). Trimming took off 6 bases at V and 2 bases at J, with 19 bases between the two ends. The CDR3 is 16 amino acids. Germline CDR1 and CDR2: MDHEN and SYDVKM. The CDR3 spells CASSPLNREFNYGYTF. The CDR3 DNA reads TGTGCCAGCAGCCCATTAAACAGGGAATTCAACTATGGCTACACCTTC.

This chain connects TRBV2 to TRBJ1-5, with TRBD1 as a possible D gene (6 bases). Germline CDR1 and CDR2: SNHLY and FYNNEI. This CDR3 has 17 residues. V lost 5 bases to trimming and J lost 0 bases, with 17 bases between them. CDR3: CASSRDRFSLSNQPQHF. The CDR3 DNA follows: TGTGCCAGCAGTCGCGACAGGTTCTCTCTTAGCAATCAGCCCCAGCATTTT.

As regards this clone: One end of the junction fails to match germline, which may point to a read error. The V call is TRBV5-4, the J call TRBJ1-3; D remains unclear. Germline values: CDR1 SGHNT, CDR2 YYREEE (reference sequence). This CDR3 has 15 residues. Here the CDR3 reads CASSQAPVGGNTIYF. The CDR3 DNA reads TGCGCCAGCAGCCAAGCTCCAGTCGGTGGCAACACCATATATTTT.